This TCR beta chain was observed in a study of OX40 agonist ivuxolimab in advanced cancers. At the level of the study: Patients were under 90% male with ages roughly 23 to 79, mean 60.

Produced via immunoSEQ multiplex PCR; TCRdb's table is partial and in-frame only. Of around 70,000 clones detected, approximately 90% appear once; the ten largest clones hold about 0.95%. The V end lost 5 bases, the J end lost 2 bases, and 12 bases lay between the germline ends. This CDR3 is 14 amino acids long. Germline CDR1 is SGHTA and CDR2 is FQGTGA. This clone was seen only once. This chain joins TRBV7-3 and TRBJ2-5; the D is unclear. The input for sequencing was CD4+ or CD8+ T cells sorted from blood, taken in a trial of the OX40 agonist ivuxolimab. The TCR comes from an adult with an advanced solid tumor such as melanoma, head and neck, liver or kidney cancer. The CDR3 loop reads CASSQFGGQETQYF. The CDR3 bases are TGTGCCAGCAGCCAGTTTGGCGGACAAGAGACCCAGTACTTC.